The rows below give T cell receptor beta chains drawn from one sample of a study of T cells in localized non-small cell lung cancer. The method was immunoSEQ multiplex PCR; TCRdb's version includes in-frame clones alone and lacks a portion of them. The sample has roughly 72,000 clones; 80% are singletons. The specimen comprised peripheral blood, sampled before any cancer treatment. These receptors all stem from a female donor older than 55 with stage I lung adenocarcinoma. CDR3s include the opening cysteine and the closing phenylalanine or tryptophan. Fields, in order: clone size, V gene, D gene, J gene, CDR3 DNA, CDR3 protein. D genes are given only for firm matches. Not every row has a clone size; where given, it reads once, few, many or a size class.

NA	TRBV19	TRBD2	TRBJ2-1	TGTGCCAGTAGTCGACTAGCGTACGACAATGAGCAGTTCTTC	CASSRLAYDNEQFF
NA	TRBV15	TRBD2	TRBJ2-1	TGTGCCACCAGCAAGGGAGGGCGGGAGGAGCAGTTCTTC	CATSKGGREEQFF
NA	TRBV19	TRBD2	TRBJ2-1	TGTGCCAGTACCCAACTGGGGGGGCGGGAGGTCAATGAGCAGTTCTTC	CASTQLGGREVNEQFF
NA	TRBV19	TRBD1	TRBJ1-2	TGTGCCAGTAGTATCGGGACAGGAGATGGCTACACCTTC	CASSIGTGDGYTF
NA	TRBV7-2	NA	TRBJ2-7	TGTGCCAGCAGCTTAGCTTACTCGGAAGAGCAGTACTTC	CASSLAYSEEQYF
NA	TRBV28	TRBD1	TRBJ2-7	TGTGCCAGCAGTTTAATGACAGGGCCTGCTGCCGAGCAGTACTTC	CASSLMTGPAAEQYF
NA	TRBV27	TRBD1	TRBJ1-2	TGTGCCAGCAGCACCTCAGGGGGCGGCTATGGCTACACCTTC	CASSTSGGGYGYTF
NA	TRBV27	NA	TRBJ1-1	TGTGCCAGCAGTTTATCAGCTAGCACTGAAGCTTTCTTT	CASSLSASTEAFF
NA	TRBV5-1	NA	TRBJ1-2	TGCGCCAGCAGCTTGATGGACTTTCGGTATGGCTACACCTTC	CASSLMDFRYGYTF
once	TRBV27	TRBD2	TRBJ2-5	TGTGCCAGCCCTATGCCCTCGGCTAGCGGGGGGCTTCATCAAGAGACCCAGTACTTC	CASPMPSASGGLHQETQYF
NA	TRBV7-3	TRBD1	TRBJ2-7	TGTGCCAGCAGCTTAAGCACAGGGGGCTACGAGCAGTACTTC	CASSLSTGGYEQYF
few	TRBV5-1	NA	TRBJ2-2	TGCGCCAGCAGCCCTCAGACTACGAACACCGGGGAGCTGTTTTTT	CASSPQTTNTGELFF
NA	TRBV5-1	NA	TRBJ2-1	TGCGCCAGCAGCTTGGGAGGGAGCTCCTACAATGAGCAGTTCTTC	CASSLGGSSYNEQFF
NA	TRBV7-3	NA	TRBJ2-7	TGTGCCAGCAGCTTAGGAGTCTCCTACGAGCAGTACTTC	CASSLGVSYEQYF
NA	TRBV30	NA	TRBJ1-5	TGTGCCTGGGGACCGGGATTTAGCAATCAGCCCCAGCATTTT	CAWGPGFSNQPQHF
NA	TRBV12-5	TRBD1	TRBJ2-2	TGTGCTAGTGCCTACACGGGGACAGGGAGCACCGGGGAGCTGTTTTTT	CASAYTGTGSTGELFF
NA	TRBV5-1	NA	TRBJ2-1	TGCGCCAGCAGCTTAGGGACATACCGCTCCTACAATGAGCAGTTCTTC	CASSLGTYRSYNEQFF
NA	TRBV6-6	NA	TRBJ1-2	TGTGCCAGCAGTTTCCTGTCTAACTATGGCTACACCTTC	CASSFLSNYGYTF
NA	TRBV5-8	NA	TRBJ1-1	TGTGCCAGCAGCTTTAGTGGAAGGTTCGCTGAAGCTTTCTTT	CASSFSGRFAEAFF
NA	TRBV5-6	NA	TRBJ2-7	TGTGCCAGCAGCTTTCCCGGACGGACCTACGAGCAGTACTTC	CASSFPGRTYEQYF
NA	TRBV28	NA	TRBJ1-2	TGTGCCAGCAGAACATATCAGGGTTGGGGACATGGCTACACCTTC	CASRTYQGWGHGYTF
NA	TRBV7-6	NA	TRBJ2-1	TGTGCCAGCAGCTTAGCGGGGAGTGATCGCAATGAGCAGTTCTTC	CASSLAGSDRNEQFF
NA	TRBV28	NA	TRBJ1-2	TGTGCCAGCAGTCCGGGAGGGTCGAACTATGGCTACACCTTC	CASSPGGSNYGYTF
NA	TRBV7-3	NA	TRBJ1-1	TGTGCCAGCAGTCTGCTAGCAGGGAGGGGGAACACTGAAGCTTTCTTT	CASSLLAGRGNTEAFF
few	TRBV29-1	TRBD2	TRBJ2-1	TGCAGCGTTGACAGTAGCGGGGTCTACAATGAGCAGTTCTTC	CSVDSSGVYNEQFF
NA	TRBV28	TRBD1	TRBJ2-5	TGTGCCACCTCACAAGACAGGGAGAAGGGGCAAGAGACCCAGTACTTC	CATSQDREKGQETQYF
NA	TRBV11-1	NA	TRBJ2-7	TGTGCCAGCAGCCTTTTACGGGTCCTCGCCGGGACCGAGTCCTACGAGCAGTACTTC	CASSLLRVLAGTESYEQYF
NA	TRBV5-1	NA	TRBJ2-7	TGCGCCAGCAGTAGCCAGGGAGGAGCCTACGAGCAGTACTTC	CASSSQGGAYEQYF
NA	TRBV11-2	NA	TRBJ2-3	TGTGCCAGCACCCTGGGGTATACGCAGTATTTT	CASTLGYTQYF
NA	TRBV5-6	TRBD1	TRBJ1-2	TGTGCCAGCAGCTTGGGTAGGGGGCAGGTTTTGGGCTACACCTTC	CASSLGRGQVLGYTF
NA	TRBV6-6	NA	TRBJ2-3	TGTGCCAGCAGTTCGCCGACGTCTAGCACAGATACGCAGTATTTT	CASSSPTSSTDTQYF
once	TRBV4-2	TRBD1	TRBJ1-2	TGTGCCAGCAGCCAAGTCTCCGGGACAGGGGTTATGGGCTACACCTTC	CASSQVSGTGVMGYTF
NA	TRBV27	NA	TRBJ2-1	TGTGCCAGCAGTTTGCCCGGACGAGGAAATGAGCAGTTCTTC	CASSLPGRGNEQFF
NA	TRBV7-2	TRBD1	TRBJ1-4	TGTGCCAGCAGCGTACAGGGGCTGGGTGAAAAACTGTTTTTT	CASSVQGLGEKLFF
once	TRBV28	NA	TRBJ1-4	TGTGCCAGCAGTTTCTCGGGGTTGGGACGGCTTAATGAAAAACTGTTTTTT	CASSFSGLGRLNEKLFF
few	TRBV27	NA	TRBJ1-5	TGTGCCAGCAGGGGGCGAGCTGTAAGTCAGCCCCAGCATTTT	CASRGRAVSQPQHF
NA	TRBV28	NA	TRBJ1-3	TGTGCCAGCAGCCTCCGGATCCTCTCTGGAAACACCATATATTTT	CASSLRILSGNTIYF
NA	TRBV7-9	NA	TRBJ2-5	TGTGCCAGCACCTCGGGGGCGAAGGAGACCCAGTACTTC	CASTSGAKETQYF
NA	TRBV19	NA	TRBJ1-5	TGTGCCAGTAGTATAAGTAATCAGCCCCAGCATTTT	CASSISNQPQHF